The next 20 T cell receptor beta chains were all read from a single sample in a study of Graves' ophthalmopathy and Graves' hyperthyroidism. TCR beta CDR3 amplification used RNA transcripts. RT-PCR in the first round used HTBI primers; a second-round multiplex PCR followed. MiXCR was run by TCRdb on the multiplex PCR reads, yielding one entry per CDR3 protein. Of 300,000 to 400,000 distinct CDR3 sequences listed, about 17% are singletons. The sample taken for sequencing was peripheral blood. The receptors come from an adult man with Graves' ophthalmopathy.

This clonotype has ten or more counts. The chain joins TRBV4-2 to TRBJ2-7; 9 nucleotides line up with TRBD2. This CDR3 comprises 15 residues. The germline V gene has CDR1 LGHNA and CDR2 YNFKEQ. With 1 base clipped from V and 2 bases from J, the junction kept 3 bases outside the gene matches. The CDR3: CASSQVGGRAYEQYF. The CDR3 DNA reads as TGTGCCAGCAGCCAAGTTGGCGGGAGGGCCTACGAGCAGTACTTC.

V is TRBV7-2 and J is TRBJ2-7; weak D call: TRBD1 (5 bases). Trimming shortened V by 4 bases and J by 4 bases, and 11 bases separated the two germline ends. The CDR3 is made up of 13 amino acids. Germline lookup yields CDR1 SGHTA and CDR2 FQGNSA. CDR3 nucleotide sequence: TGTGCCAGCAGCTCCCTACAGGTTTACGAGCAGTACTTC. It is translated as CASSSLQVYEQYF.

The V call is TRBV19, the J call TRBJ1-2; the D gene is possibly TRBD1 (5 bases). Germline lookup yields CDR1 LNHDA and CDR2 SQIVND (reference sequence). The CDR3 loop spans 12 amino acids. The V and J ends lost 7 bases and 6 bases respectively, with 12 bases between them. For the CDR3, the DNA is TGTGCCAGTACCACAACAGGAGATGGCTACACCTTC. Amino acids: CASTTTGDGYTF. Full variable domain (outside the CDR3, taken from reference TRBV19 and TRBJ1-2): DGGITQSPKYLFRKEGQNVTLSCEQNLNHDAMYWYRQDPGQGLRLIYYSQIVNDFQKGDIAEGYSVSREKKESFPLTVTSAQKNPTAFYLCASTTTGDGYTFGSGTRLTVV.

J is TRBJ2-5 and V is TRBV12-5; no reliable D call. Germline CDR1 and CDR2: LGHNT and FRNRAP. The germline V and J ends were trimmed by 0 bases and 5 bases, with 7 bases remaining between them. The CDR3 sequence is 13 residues long. Here the CDR3 DNA reads TGTGCTAGTGGTTTGGTATCGTGGGAGACCCAGTACTTC. It translates to CASGLVSWETQYF.

The chain links TRBV28 to TRBJ1-1; D ambiguous. V gave up 2 bases and J gave up 6 bases, with 13 bases separating them. The CDR3 has 14 residues. CDR1 MDHEN and CDR2 SYDVKM come from the germline V gene. The DNA for the CDR3 is TGTGCCAGCAGTTTACATACGGCGGGCGCTGAAGCTTTCTTT. Translation: CASSLHTAGAEAFF.

This clonotype was counted ten times or more. This chain connects TRBV30 to TRBJ2-7, with D maybe TRBD2 (5 bases). The CDR3 totals 12 residues. CDR1 is GTSNPN and CDR2 is SVGIG in the germline V gene (reference sequence). V was shortened by 2 bases and J by 9 bases, with 14 bases between the two germline ends. CDR3 residues: CAWSPLEGGQYF. The CDR3 DNA reads as TGTGCCTGGAGTCCCCTCGAAGGAGGGCAGTACTTC.

This clonotype was counted at least ten times. The rearrangement uses TRBV11-2 and TRBJ1-2; weak D call: TRBD1 (6 bases). V was trimmed by 3 bases and J by 7 bases, leaving 18 bases between them. Germline V CDR1 and CDR2: SGHAT, FQNNGV. The CDR3 contains 15 residues. CDR3 sequence (DNA): TGTGCCAGCAGCTTGGCCGGGGGGGCAGGCGGTGGCTACACCTTC. It is translated as CASSLAGGAGGGYTF.

This clonotype appeared many times. With a much larger clone just one base away, this may be a read error. V usage is TRBV24-1 and J usage is TRBJ2-2, with a tentative D call TRBD2 (5 bases). The CDR3 runs to 13 residues. Germline V lookup: CDR1 KGHDR, CDR2 SFDVKD. CDR3 residues: CATSGSNTGEPFF. CDR3 nucleotide sequence: TGTGCCACCAGTGGGAGTAACACCGGGGAGCCGTTTTTT.

At least ten counts were recorded for this clonotype. The rearrangement uses TRBV30 and TRBJ1-6; no clear D. V shed 3 bases and J shed 1 base, with 4 bases lying between them. There are 13 residues in the CDR3. Looked up from germline, CDR1 is GTSNPN and CDR2 is SVGIG (reference sequence). The CDR3 loop reads CAWRASYNSPLHF. CDR3 bases: TGTGCCTGGAGGGCATCCTATAATTCACCCCTCCACTTT.

This clonotype has at least ten counts. This sequence joins TRBV30 and TRBJ2-5; D may be TRBD1 (6 bases). Deletions cut 5 bases from V and 5 bases from J, with 12 bases between. Germline V gives CDR1 GTSNPN, CDR2 SVGIG (reference sequence). The CDR3 runs 12 residues. The CDR3 spells CAWGHQGETQYF. The CDR3 bases are TGTGCCTGGGGGCACCAGGGGGAGACCCAGTACTTC.

The gene calls are TRBV7-2 and TRBJ1-2, with D perhaps matching TRBD1 (5 bases). The CDR3 covers 15 residues. Trimming pared 4 bases from V and 0 bases from J, leaving 12 bases between. CDR1 SGHTA and CDR2 FQGNSA come from the germline V gene. The CDR3 reads CASSSGTLANYGYTF. CDR3 sequence (DNA): TGTGCCAGCAGCTCGGGGACGCTAGCTAACTATGGCTACACCTTC.

This clonotype was recorded at least ten times. The V call is TRBV5-1, the J call TRBJ1-1, with a tentative D call TRBD1 (5 bases). V lost 2 bases and J lost 0, with 11 bases in between. CDR3 length: 15 residues. The germline CDR1 and CDR2 sequences are SGHRS and YFSETQ. This CDR3 is CASSFGRGMNTEAFF. Here the CDR3 DNA reads TGCGCCAGCAGCTTCGGAAGGGGCATGAACACTGAAGCTTTCTTT.

This clonotype has only a few counts. The chain employs TRBV6-1 and TRBJ1-1; no firm D call. Germline CDR1 and CDR2: MNHNS and SASEGT. Trimming cost V 6 bases and J 0 bases, with 11 bases left between them. The CDR3 covers 14 residues. This CDR3 reads CASRDINMNTEAFF. As DNA, the CDR3 is TGTGCCAGCAGGGATATAAATATGAACACTGAAGCTTTCTTT.

In its sample, this clonotype was seen many times. The V gene is TRBV7-9, the J gene TRBJ1-2; 11 bases are shared with TRBD1. V lost 2 bases, J lost 6 bases, and 11 bases stayed unmatched. CDR3 length equals 17 residues. The germline V gene has CDR1 SEHNR and CDR2 FQNEAQ (reference sequence). The CDR3 is CASSLWLGTGGVHGYTF. DNA of the CDR3: TGTGCCAGCAGCTTATGGTTGGGGACAGGGGGAGTCCATGGCTACACCTTC.

The table lists this clonotype with many counts. J is TRBJ1-5 and V is TRBV28; a weak D match, TRBD1 (6 bases). The germline V and J ends were trimmed by 8 bases and 1 base, with 9 bases remaining between them. CDR1 is MDHEN, CDR2 SYDVKM, per germline. The CDR3 length is 13 residues. This chain's CDR3 is CASQGQSNQPQHF. For the CDR3, the DNA is TGTGCCAGCCAAGGACAGAGCAATCAGCCCCAGCATTTT.

This clonotype appeared many times. CDR3 sequence: CASRPTADKTEAFF. The CDR3 nucleotides are TGCGCCAGCAGACCGACAGCGGATAAGACTGAAGCTTTCTTT. The genes are TRBV5-1 and TRBJ1-1, with a tentative D call TRBD1 (5 bases). V lost 5 bases to trimming and J lost 5 bases, with 16 bases between them. The CDR3 extends over 14 amino acids. Germline assignment: CDR1 SGHRS and CDR2 YFSETQ.

This clonotype appeared many times. This sequence joins TRBV7-9 and TRBJ1-6, with D uncertain. CDR1 is SEHNR, CDR2 FQNEAQ, per germline (reference sequence). Trimming left V 2 bases short and J 9 bases short, with 5 bases between. The CDR3 consists of 12 residues. Here the CDR3 reads CASSLSISPLHF. CDR3 coding DNA: TGTGCCAGCAGCTTATCGATTTCACCCCTCCACTTT.

This clonotype showed up many times. The chain joins TRBV12-3 or TRBV12-4 to TRBJ1-2; D unclear. The CDR3 is 15 residues long. The V end was cut by 3 bases, the J end by 5 bases, with 16 bases between. The CDR3 region is CASSFVGEGPYGYTF. In nucleotides, the CDR3 is TGTGCCAGCAGTTTTGTTGGTGAGGGTCCTTATGGCTACACCTTC.

This clonotype showed up many times. V gene TRBV5-1 combines with J gene TRBJ1-2, with no clear D. The CDR3 is 15 residues long. Trimming took 1 base from V and 2 from J, leaving 12 bases between them. The germline CDR1 and CDR2 sequences are SGHRS and YFSETQ. CDR3 sequence (DNA): TGCGCCAGCAGCTTGCGATCCGCGGGAAACTATGGCTACACCTTC. Its translation: CASSLRSAGNYGYTF.

There are many counts of this clonotype. The chain employs TRBV6-5 and TRBJ2-5; TRBD2 aligns across 8 bases. CDR1 and CDR2 (germline): MNHEY, SVGAGI. The CDR3 runs to 16 residues. Losses at the gene ends were 0 bases for V and 7 bases for J; bases not matched to a gene: 10. The CDR3 sequence: CASSYSWTSSSGTQYF. CDR3 nucleotides: TGTGCCAGCAGTTACTCGTGGACTAGCAGCTCAGGGACCCAGTACTTC.